This is a list of T cell receptor beta chains from one sample in a study of OX40 agonist ivuxolimab in advanced cancers. Only in-frame clones appear in the TCRdb table, and some are missing; sequencing was by immunoSEQ multiplex PCR. The sample includes over 15,000 clones, 70% to 90% of them seen just once. The material sequenced was CD4+ or CD8+ T cells sorted from blood, taken in a trial of the OX40 agonist ivuxolimab. These receptors all come from an adult with an advanced solid tumor such as melanoma, head and neck, liver or kidney cancer. Each CDR3 is given with its conserved first and last residue. Each record gives: J gene, D gene, clone size, V gene, CDR3 protein. D genes are given only for firm matches. Rows give clone size only sometimes, using once, few, many, or a class for an expanded clone.

J: TRBJ2-2; D: NA; size: NA; V: TRBV25-1; CDR3: CASSEAGDTGELFF
J: TRBJ2-1; D: NA; size: NA; V: TRBV11-2; CDR3: CASSALGLSLDEQFF
J: TRBJ2-7; D: NA; size: medium-sized; V: TRBV7-9; CDR3: CASSFGGNLYEQYF
J: TRBJ2-7; D: TRBD2; size: NA; V: TRBV27; CDR3: CASGASSGAPSYEQYF
J: TRBJ2-3; D: TRBD2; size: NA; V: TRBV27; CDR3: CASSSAGFSDTQYF
J: TRBJ1-6; D: NA; size: few; V: TRBV5-6; CDR3: CASLRYDNSPLHF
J: TRBJ2-3; D: NA; size: NA; V: TRBV5-6; CDR3: CASSWAPRTDTQYF
J: TRBJ2-7; D: NA; size: NA; V: TRBV18; CDR3: CASSLRGTGYEQYF
J: TRBJ1-1; D: NA; size: NA; V: TRBV6-1; CDR3: CASIRNTEAFF
J: TRBJ1-5; D: TRBD1; size: NA; V: TRBV7-4; CDR3: CASSPDREGNQPQHF
J: TRBJ2-1; D: TRBD2; size: NA; V: TRBV4-3; CDR3: CASSQEASGLYNEQFF
J: TRBJ2-3; D: TRBD2; size: NA; V: TRBV7-9; CDR3: CASSLAAVAGLLDTQYF
J: TRBJ2-1; D: NA; size: NA; V: TRBV7-9; CDR3: CASILTSSYNEQFF
J: TRBJ2-6; D: NA; size: NA; V: TRBV27; CDR3: CASSFSGANVLTF
J: TRBJ2-1; D: TRBD2; size: once; V: TRBV6-5; CDR3: CASSYGAGGYEQFF
J: TRBJ1-1; D: NA; size: NA; V: TRBV6-1; CDR3: CASTRGTEAFF
J: TRBJ1-4; D: NA; size: NA; V: TRBV7-8; CDR3: CASSFGGRSPTNEKLFF
J: TRBJ2-2; D: TRBD2; size: NA; V: TRBV28; CDR3: CASSFLLAGGTGELFF
J: TRBJ2-1; D: NA; size: NA; V: TRBV5-1; CDR3: CASSLTGSYEQFF
J: TRBJ2-5; D: NA; size: NA; V: TRBV7-6; CDR3: CASSLGTWGTQETQYF
J: TRBJ2-2; D: NA; size: NA; V: TRBV9; CDR3: CASSVVGVTNTGELFF
J: TRBJ1-2; D: TRBD1; size: NA; V: TRBV6-1; CDR3: CASIPGTGLYGYTF
J: TRBJ2-2; D: TRBD2; size: NA; V: TRBV29-1; CDR3: CSQIAGGHTGELFF
J: TRBJ2-3; D: NA; size: NA; V: TRBV11-2; CDR3: CATPDSTDTQYF
J: TRBJ2-7; D: NA; size: NA; V: TRBV6-6; CDR3: CASRAGTPVEQYF
J: TRBJ2-5; D: NA; size: few; V: TRBV19; CDR3: CASSIVAARETQYF
J: TRBJ2-7; D: NA; size: NA; V: TRBV6-1; CDR3: CASRELVYSYEQYF
J: TRBJ2-7; D: NA; size: NA; V: TRBV7-2; CDR3: CASSSTGTGYEQYF
J: TRBJ2-1; D: NA; size: NA; V: TRBV11-3; CDR3: CASSLDPTREQFF
J: TRBJ2-5; D: TRBD2; size: NA; V: TRBV2; CDR3: CASSDGLAGMETQYF
J: TRBJ2-7; D: TRBD1; size: NA; V: TRBV29-1; CDR3: CSVDTGGSYEQYF
J: TRBJ2-1; D: NA; size: NA; V: TRBV27; CDR3: CASSLGGGPYNEQFF
J: TRBJ2-7; D: NA; size: few; V: TRBV7-7; CDR3: CASSPGANYEQYF
J: TRBJ1-2; D: TRBD1; size: NA; V: TRBV9; CDR3: CASSAVSSGGLYGYTF
J: TRBJ2-3; D: NA; size: NA; V: TRBV7-3; CDR3: CASSRRDTDTQYF
J: TRBJ2-2; D: NA; size: few; V: TRBV5-6; CDR3: CASSWPGADTGELFF
J: TRBJ2-7; D: TRBD2; size: NA; V: TRBV14; CDR3: CASSPLAGYYEQYF
J: TRBJ1-1; D: NA; size: NA; V: TRBV11-2; CDR3: CASSLIARNTEAFF